This entry is about one T cell receptor (beta chain). There is no known antigen for this receptor. Qualities for individual bases were not recorded, and no much larger clone is one base off. Each collaborating institution followed its own protocols to collect whole blood in K2EDTA tubes. For TCRbeta analysis, collaborator samples were shipped as frozen whole blood, as isolated PBMCs, or as DNA extracted from either sample type. This specimen comes from a study of blood T cell repertoires in COVID-19 (dated by TCRdb to 2018 to 2021). Looking at the study overall: Collaborator samples came from the United States, Italy and Spain and covered acute and convalescent phases of COVID-19. The material from the prospective study consisted of cDNA or gDNA derived from T cells, B-cell-depleted T cells, or PBMCs. Samples came from the ongoing ImmuneRACE study (first 160 participants) plus 1,254 subjects from 6 global collaborators. A freely available public database, intended as a resource for researchers studying the immune response to SARS-CoV-2, is where the repertoires were released. Sample metadata almost always included a de-identified subject ID, COVID-19 status, age in years and sex. The dataset comprised deeply sampled blood TCRbeta repertoires from subjects exposed to, actively infected with, or recovered from COVID-19. Where HLA class I and class II types were available, the types were taken from metadata supplied by the sample provider, not from assay-based typing.

TCRbeta CDR3 regions were amplified from genomic DNA using the immunoSEQ Assay, a bias-controlled multiplex PCR. Per the source publication's procedure: The number of nucleated cells in each sample was estimated by amplification of reference gene primers within the assay. To quantify the absolute abundance of each unique TCRbeta CDR3 rearrangement, sequence reads were collapsed and filtered. For each sample, productive Simpson clonality was calculated as the square root of Simpson's diversity index across productive rearrangements. Held by TCRdb, this immuneACCESS table contains in-frame sequences only and omits some clones. Under half of the omission traces to an unresolved V gene where checked; the cause of the rest is unknown. Clone size and the V and J calls come from that table; the DNA yielded D and trimming. The sample has approximately 76,000 clones on record, approximately 90% of them singletons. The ten most abundant clones make up 8.5% of the sample.

The germline V gene yields KGHDR for CDR1 and SFDVKD for CDR2. Trimming costs V 2 bases and J 10 bases, and their ends lie 13 bases apart. Including the terminal cysteine and phenylalanine, the CDR3 comprises 13 residues. Only the CDR3 DNA is retained, 39 bases long and in frame from the first base. Here is what the overall study found, with its caveats: The amount of clinical and demographic metadata varied by source and participant and was provided uncurated.

This clonotype was obtained from a human donor in a cohort sampled during active COVID-19. Sequencing used peripheral blood. The chain couples TRBV24-1 to TRBJ1-1; the D gene is perhaps TRBD1, on 5 matching bases. The CDR3 protein is CATSDYGGVGAFF. The nucleotide sequence is TGTGCCACCAGTGATTATGGAGGGGTTGGAGCTTTCTTT.